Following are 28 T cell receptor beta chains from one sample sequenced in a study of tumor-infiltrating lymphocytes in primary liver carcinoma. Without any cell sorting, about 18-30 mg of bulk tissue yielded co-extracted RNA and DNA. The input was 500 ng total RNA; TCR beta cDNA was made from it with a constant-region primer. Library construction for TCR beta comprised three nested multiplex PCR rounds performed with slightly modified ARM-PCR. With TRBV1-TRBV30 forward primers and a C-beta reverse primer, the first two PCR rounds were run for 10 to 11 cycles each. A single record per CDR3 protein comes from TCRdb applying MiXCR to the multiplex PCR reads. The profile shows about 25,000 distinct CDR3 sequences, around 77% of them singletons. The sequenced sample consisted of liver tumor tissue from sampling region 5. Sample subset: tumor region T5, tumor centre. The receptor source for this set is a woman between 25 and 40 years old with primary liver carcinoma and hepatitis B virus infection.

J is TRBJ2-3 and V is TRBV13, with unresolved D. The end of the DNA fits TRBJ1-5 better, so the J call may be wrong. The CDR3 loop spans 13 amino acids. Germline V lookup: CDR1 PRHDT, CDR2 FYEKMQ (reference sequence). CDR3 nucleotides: TGTGCCAGCAGTTTGGGTTTAACAGATCCGCAGCATTTT. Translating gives CASSLGLTDPQHF.

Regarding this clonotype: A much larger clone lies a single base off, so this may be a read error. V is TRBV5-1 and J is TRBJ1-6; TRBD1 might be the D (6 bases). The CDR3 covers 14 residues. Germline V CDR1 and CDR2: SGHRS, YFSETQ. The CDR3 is CANSQQGGLSALHF. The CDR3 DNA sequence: TGCGCCAACAGCCAACAAGGGGGACTCTCTGCCCTCCACTTT.

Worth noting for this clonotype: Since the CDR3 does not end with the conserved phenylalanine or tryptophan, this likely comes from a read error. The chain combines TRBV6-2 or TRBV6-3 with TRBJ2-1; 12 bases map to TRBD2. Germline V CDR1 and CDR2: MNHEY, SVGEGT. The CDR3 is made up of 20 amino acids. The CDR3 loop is CASSYASTGLAGGPNNDQFS. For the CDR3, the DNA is TGTGCCAGCAGTTACGCCAGTACGGGTCTAGCGGGAGGGCCTAACAATGATCAGTTCTCC.

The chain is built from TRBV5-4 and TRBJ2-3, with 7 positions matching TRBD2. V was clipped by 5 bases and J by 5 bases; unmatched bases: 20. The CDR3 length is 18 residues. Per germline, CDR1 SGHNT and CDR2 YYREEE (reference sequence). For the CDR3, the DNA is TGTGCCAGCAGTAACCCAGCGGCTTGCGGGAGTCGGATAGATACGCAGTATTTT. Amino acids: CASSNPAACGSRIDTQYF.

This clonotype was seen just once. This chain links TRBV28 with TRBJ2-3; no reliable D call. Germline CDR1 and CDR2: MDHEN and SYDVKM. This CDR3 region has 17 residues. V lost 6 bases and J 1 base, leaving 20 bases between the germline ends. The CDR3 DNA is TGTGCCAGCAGCTTTAATAGTATGAGGTGGGGCACAGATACGCAGTATTTT. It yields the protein CASSFNSMRWGTDTQYF.

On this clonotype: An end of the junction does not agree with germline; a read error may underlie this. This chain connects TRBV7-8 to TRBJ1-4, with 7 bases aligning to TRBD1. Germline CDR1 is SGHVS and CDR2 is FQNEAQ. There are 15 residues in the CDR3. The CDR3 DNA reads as TGTGGCAGCAGCTCCAACAGGGGTAAATCTAATAAACTGTTTTTT. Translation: CGSSSNRGKSNKLFF.

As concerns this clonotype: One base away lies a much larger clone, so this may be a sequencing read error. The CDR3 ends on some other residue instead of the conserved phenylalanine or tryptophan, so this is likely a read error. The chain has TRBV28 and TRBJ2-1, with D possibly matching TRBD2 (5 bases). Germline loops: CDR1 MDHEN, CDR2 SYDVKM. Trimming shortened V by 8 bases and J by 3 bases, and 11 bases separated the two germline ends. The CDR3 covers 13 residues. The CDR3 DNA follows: TGTGCCAGCCGATACGGGATCTACAATGAGCAGTTCTTA. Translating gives CASRYGIYNEQFL.

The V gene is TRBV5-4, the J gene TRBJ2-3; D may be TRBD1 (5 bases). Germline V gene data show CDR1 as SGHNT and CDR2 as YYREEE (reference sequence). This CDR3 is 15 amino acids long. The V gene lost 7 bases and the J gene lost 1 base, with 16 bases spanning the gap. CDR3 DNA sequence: TGTGCCAGCTTGGGGCAGGGCAGGGGCACAGATACGCAGTATTTT. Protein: CASLGQGRGTDTQYF. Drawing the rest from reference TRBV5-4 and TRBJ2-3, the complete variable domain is ETGVTQSPTHLIKTRGQQVTLRCSSQSGHNTVSWYQQALGQGPQFIFQYYREEENGRGNFPPRFSGLQFPNYSSELNVNALELDDSALYLCASLGQGRGTDTQYFGPGTRLTVL.

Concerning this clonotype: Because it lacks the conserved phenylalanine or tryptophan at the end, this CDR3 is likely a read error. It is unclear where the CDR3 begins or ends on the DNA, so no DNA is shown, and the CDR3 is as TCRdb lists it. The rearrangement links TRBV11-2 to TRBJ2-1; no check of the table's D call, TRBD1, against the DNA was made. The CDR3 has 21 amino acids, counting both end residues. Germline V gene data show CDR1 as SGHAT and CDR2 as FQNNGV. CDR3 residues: CASSLEQGARRERGHYNERFL.

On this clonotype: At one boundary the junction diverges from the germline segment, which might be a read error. The CDR3 is CVSGQSVWLGDPEDTQYF. The CDR3 region has the DNA TGCGTCAGCGGCCAGTCGGTCTGGCTGGGTGATCCCGAAGATACGCAGTATTTT. The genes are TRBV4-3 and TRBJ2-3, with D possibly TRBD2 on 5 matching bases. Germline V gives CDR1 LGHNA, CDR2 YSLEER. This CDR3 is 18 amino acids long.

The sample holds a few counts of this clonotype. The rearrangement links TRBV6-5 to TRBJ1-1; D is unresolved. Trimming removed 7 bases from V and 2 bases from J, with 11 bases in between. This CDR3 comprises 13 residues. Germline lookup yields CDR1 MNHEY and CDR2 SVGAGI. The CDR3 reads CASTEGTNTEAFF. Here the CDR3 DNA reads TGTGCCAGCACCGAGGGAACTAACACTGAAGCTTTCTTT.

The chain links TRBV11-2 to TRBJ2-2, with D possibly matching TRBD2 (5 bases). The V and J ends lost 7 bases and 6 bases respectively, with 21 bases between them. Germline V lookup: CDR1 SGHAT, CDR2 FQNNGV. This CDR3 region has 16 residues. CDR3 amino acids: CASNSTHSERSGELFF. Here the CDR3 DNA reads TGTGCCAGCAACTCGACACATAGCGAGAGGTCCGGGGAGCTGTTTTTT.

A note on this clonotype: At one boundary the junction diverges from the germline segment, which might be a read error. The CDR3 nucleotides are TGTGTCAGCAGTCCCACGAGCGGGCCATCCTACAATGAGCAGTTCTTC. The encoded protein is CVSSPTSGPSYNEQFF. The chain has TRBV28 and TRBJ2-1; possible D gene TRBD2, 6 bases. CDR3 length: 16 residues. Per the germline V gene, CDR1 is MDHEN and CDR2 is SYDVKM.

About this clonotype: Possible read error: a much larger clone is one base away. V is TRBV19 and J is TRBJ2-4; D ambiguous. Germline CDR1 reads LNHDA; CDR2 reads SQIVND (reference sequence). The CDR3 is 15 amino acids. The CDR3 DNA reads TGTGCCAGTACCGACCAACATTTAGCCAAAAACATTAAGTACTTC. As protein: CASTDQHLAKNIKYF.

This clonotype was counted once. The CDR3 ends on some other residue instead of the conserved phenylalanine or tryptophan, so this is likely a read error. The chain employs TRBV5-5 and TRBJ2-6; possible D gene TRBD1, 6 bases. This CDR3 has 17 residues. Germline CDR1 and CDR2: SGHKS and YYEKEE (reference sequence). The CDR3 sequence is CTSSLLGAASGANVLTL. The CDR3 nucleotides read TGTACCAGCAGCTTACTGGGGGCCGCTTCCGGGGCCAACGTCCTGACTCTC.

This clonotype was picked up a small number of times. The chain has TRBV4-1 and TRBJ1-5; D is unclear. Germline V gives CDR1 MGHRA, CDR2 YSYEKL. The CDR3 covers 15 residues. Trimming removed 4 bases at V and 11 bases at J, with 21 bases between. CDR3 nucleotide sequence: TGCGCCAGCAGCCCCCAATGGGCATGGCGGCAGTCCCAGCATTTT. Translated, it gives CASSPQWAWRQSQHF.

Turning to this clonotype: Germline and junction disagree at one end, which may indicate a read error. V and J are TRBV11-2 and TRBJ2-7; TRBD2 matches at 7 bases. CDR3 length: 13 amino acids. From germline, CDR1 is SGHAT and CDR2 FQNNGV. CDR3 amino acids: CANVLSSGYEQYF. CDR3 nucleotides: TGTGCCAACGTCCTGTCTAGCGGTTACGAGCAGTATTTC.

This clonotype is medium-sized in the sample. Here the CDR3 reads CATSATGKNTGELFF. CDR3 coding DNA: TGTGCCACCTCGGCGACAGGGAAAAACACCGGGGAGCTGTTTTTT. This chain joins TRBV6-2 or TRBV6-3 and TRBJ2-2; TRBD1 agrees at 7 bases. Unmatched junction bases numbered 10, after V lost 10 bases and J lost 2 bases. Germline V lookup: CDR1 MNHEY, CDR2 SVGEGT. The CDR3 is made up of 15 amino acids.

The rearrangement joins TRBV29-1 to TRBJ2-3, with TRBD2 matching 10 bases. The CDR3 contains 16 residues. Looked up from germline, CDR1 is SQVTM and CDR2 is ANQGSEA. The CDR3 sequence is CGAPRASGSRSDTQYF. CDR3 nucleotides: TGCGGCGCCCCCCGGGCTAGCGGGAGTAGATCGGATACGCAGTATTTT.

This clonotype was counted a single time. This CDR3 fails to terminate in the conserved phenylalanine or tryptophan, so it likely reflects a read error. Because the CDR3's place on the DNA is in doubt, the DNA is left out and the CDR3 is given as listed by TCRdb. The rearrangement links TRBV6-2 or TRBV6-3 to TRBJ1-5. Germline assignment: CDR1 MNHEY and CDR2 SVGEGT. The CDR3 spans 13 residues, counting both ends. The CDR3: CASSYLDNQPLHS.

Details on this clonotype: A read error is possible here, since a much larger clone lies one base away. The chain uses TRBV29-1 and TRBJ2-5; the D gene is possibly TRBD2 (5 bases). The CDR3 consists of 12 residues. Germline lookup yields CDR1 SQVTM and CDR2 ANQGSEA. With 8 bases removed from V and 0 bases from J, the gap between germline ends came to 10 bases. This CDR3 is CSNRLYQETQYF. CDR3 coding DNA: TGCAGCAATAGACTATACCAAGAGACCCAGTACTTC.

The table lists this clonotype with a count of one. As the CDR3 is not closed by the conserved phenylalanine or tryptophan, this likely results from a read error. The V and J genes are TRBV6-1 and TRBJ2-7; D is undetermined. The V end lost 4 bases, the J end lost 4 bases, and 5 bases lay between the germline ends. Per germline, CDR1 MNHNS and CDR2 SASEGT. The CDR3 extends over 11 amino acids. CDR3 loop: CASSGFYEQYY. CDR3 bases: TGTGCCAGCAGTGGTTTTTACGAGCAGTACTAC.

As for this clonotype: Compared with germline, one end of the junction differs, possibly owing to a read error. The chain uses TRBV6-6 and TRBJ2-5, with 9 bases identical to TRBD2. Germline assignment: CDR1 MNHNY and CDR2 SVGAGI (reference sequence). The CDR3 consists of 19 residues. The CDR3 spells CGSSYFRPGASGKCETQYF. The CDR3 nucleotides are TGTGGCAGCAGTTACTTTCGTCCCGGGGCTAGCGGGAAGTGTGAGACCCAGTACTTC.

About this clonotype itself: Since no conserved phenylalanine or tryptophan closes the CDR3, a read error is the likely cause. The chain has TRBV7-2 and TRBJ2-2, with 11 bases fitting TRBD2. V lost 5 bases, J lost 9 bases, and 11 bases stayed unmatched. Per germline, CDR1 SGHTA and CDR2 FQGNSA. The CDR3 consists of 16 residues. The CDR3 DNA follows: TGTGCCAGCAGCCCGTTAGCGGGAGGGAGGGACAGGGAGCTGTTTTAT. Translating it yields CASSPLAGGRDRELFY.

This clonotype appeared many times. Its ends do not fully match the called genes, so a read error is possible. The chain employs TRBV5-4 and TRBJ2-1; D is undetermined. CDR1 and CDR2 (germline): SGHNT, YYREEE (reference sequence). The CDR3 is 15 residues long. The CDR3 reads CASSLDASSYNVQFF. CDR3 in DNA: TGTGCCAGCAGTTTGGATGCCAGCAGCTACAATGTGCAGTTCTTC. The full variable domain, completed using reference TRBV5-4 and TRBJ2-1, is ETGVTQSPTHLIKTRGQQVTLRCSSQSGHNTVSWYQQALGQGPQFIFQYYREEENGRGNFPPRFSGLQFPNYSSELNVNALELDDSALYLCASSLDASSYNVQFFGPGTRLTVL.

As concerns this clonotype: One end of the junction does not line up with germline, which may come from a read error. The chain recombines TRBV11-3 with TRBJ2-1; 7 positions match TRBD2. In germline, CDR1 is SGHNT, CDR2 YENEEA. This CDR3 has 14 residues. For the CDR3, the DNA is TGTACCAGCAGCTCTGGACTAGTGGGAGCGGAGAAGTTCTTC. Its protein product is CTSSSGLVGAEKFF.

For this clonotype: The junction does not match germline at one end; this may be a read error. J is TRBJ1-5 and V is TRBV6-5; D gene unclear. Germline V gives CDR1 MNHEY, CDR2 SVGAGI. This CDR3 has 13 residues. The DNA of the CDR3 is TGTGTCAGCGGGAATGGGGTCCGTCAGCCTCAGCATTTT. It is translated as CVSGNGVRQPQHF.

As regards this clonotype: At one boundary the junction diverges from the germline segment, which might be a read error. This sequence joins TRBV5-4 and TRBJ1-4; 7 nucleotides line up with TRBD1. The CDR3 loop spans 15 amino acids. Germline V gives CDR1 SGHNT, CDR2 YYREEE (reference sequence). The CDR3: CASIFNRGLNEKLFF. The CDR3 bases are TGTGCCAGCATTTTCAACAGGGGACTTAATGAGAAACTGTTTTTT.